The 11 T cell receptor beta chains in this list originate from one sample, sequenced in a study of blood T cell repertoires in COVID-19 (dated by TCRdb to about 2020). Libraries were constructed by the immunoSEQ multiplex PCR assay. What TCRdb holds here is the immuneACCESS table cut down to in-frame rearrangements. Part of the clones is not present; checked against another copy, under half of the missing clones reflect an unresolved V gene, and the others are unexplained. Across this sample there are 84,000 or so clones, with about four fifths seen only once. The top ten constitute 15% of the sample. Sample: peripheral blood. These receptors were taken from an elderly woman with acute or convalescent COVID-19.

V gene TRBV19 combines with J gene TRBJ2-7; perhaps TRBD2 as D (5 bases). The germline V gene has CDR1 LNHDA and CDR2 SQIVND (reference sequence). Trimming stripped 7 bases from V and 4 bases from J, with 11 bases between. The CDR3 length is 12 residues. The CDR3 nucleotides read TGTGCCAGTACCGGCGAGGGTTACGAGCAGTACTTC. This codes for CASTGEGYEQYF. The variable domain in full, completed from reference TRBV19 and TRBJ2-7, reads DGGITQSPKYLFRKEGQNVTLSCEQNLNHDAMYWYRQDPGQGLRLIYYSQIVNDFQKGDIAEGYSVSREKKESFPLTVTSAQKNPTAFYLCASTGEGYEQYFGPGTRLTVT.

The rearrangement uses TRBV5-4 and TRBJ1-4, with a tentative D call TRBD1 (6 bases). V was shortened by 2 bases and J by 0 bases, with 11 bases between the two germline ends. This CDR3 has 16 amino acids. CDR1 is SGHNT, CDR2 YYREEE, per germline (reference sequence). The CDR3 sequence is CASSFKQGATNEKLFF. The CDR3 coding sequence is TGTGCCAGCAGCTTCAAACAGGGAGCAACTAATGAAAAACTGTTTTTT. Combining the CDR3 with reference TRBV5-4 and TRBJ1-4 gives the whole variable domain ETGVTQSPTHLIKTRGQQVTLRCSSQSGHNTVSWYQQALGQGPQFIFQYYREEENGRGNFPPRFSGLQFPNYSSELNVNALELDDSALYLCASSFKQGATNEKLFFGSGTQLSVL.

The rearrangement uses TRBV6-5 and TRBJ1-3; possible D gene TRBD1, 6 bases. Trimming removed 6 bases at V and 0 bases at J, with 12 bases between. This CDR3 contains 15 residues. Germline V gene data show CDR1 as MNHEY and CDR2 as SVGAGI. Here the CDR3 DNA reads TGTGCCAGCAGACCGGGACACAACTCTGGAAACACCATATATTTT. It translates to CASRPGHNSGNTIYF.

The J gene is TRBJ2-2, the V gene TRBV19; TRBD1 aligns across 10 bases. From germline, CDR1 is LNHDA and CDR2 SQIVND (reference sequence). V was pared by 4 bases and J by 6 bases, with 5 bases of the junction left unmatched. The CDR3 loop spans 15 amino acids. CDR3 bases: TGTGCCAGTAGTAGGACAGGGGGTTATGCCGGGGAGCTGTTTTTT. As protein: CASSRTGGYAGELFF.

The chain combines TRBV6-5 with TRBJ2-3; TRBD2 aligns across 10 bases. Germline V CDR1 and CDR2: MNHEY, SVGAGI. The J segment lost 1 base and the V segment lost 10 bases, leaving 5 bases of the junction unmatched. CDR3 length: 14 residues. The CDR3 nucleotides are TGTGCCACCTTGCTAGCGGGGGGCACAGATACGCAGTATTTT. Amino acid sequence: CATLLAGGTDTQYF.

V and J are TRBV27 and TRBJ2-7, with 8 bases that match TRBD1. The CDR3 length is 14 residues. The trim removed 2 bases at V and 6 bases at J, leaving 6 bases unmatched. Germline V CDR1 and CDR2: MNHEY, SMNVEV (reference sequence). The CDR3 DNA follows: TGTGCCAGCAGTTTACCTCGACAGGGGAGCGAGCAGTACTTC. Translating gives CASSLPRQGSEQYF.

This chain joins TRBV2 and TRBJ2-2; possible D gene TRBD1, 5 bases. The CDR3 spans 14 residues. Trimming left V 7 bases short and J 1 base short, with 10 bases between. The germline V gene has CDR1 SNHLY and CDR2 FYNNEI. The CDR3 DNA reads TGTGCCAGCAAGCAGGGAATGAACACCGGGGAGCTGTTTTTT. Protein product: CASKQGMNTGELFF.

CDR3 in amino acids: CASSQDVSGVGEAFF. CDR3 coding DNA: TGTGCCAGCAGCCAAGATGTGTCAGGTGTAGGTGAAGCTTTCTTT. This chain connects TRBV3-1 (or the pseudogene TRBV3-2) to TRBJ1-1; no clear D gene. Trimming took 0 bases from V and 7 from J, leaving 15 bases between them. Looked up from germline, CDR1 is LGHDT and CDR2 is YNNKEL (reference sequence). This CDR3 has 15 residues.

The chain employs TRBV7-6 and TRBJ2-7; D possibly corresponds to TRBD2 (6 bases). With 3 bases removed from V and 6 bases from J, the gap between germline ends came to 21 bases. The CDR3 loop spans 16 amino acids. Germline V gives CDR1 SGHVS, CDR2 FNYEAQ. In DNA, the CDR3 is TGTGCCAGCAGCTTCGGGATGGGGGGAAGTATAGCCGAGCAGTACTTC. Its translation: CASSFGMGGSIAEQYF.

CDR3 loop: CASSIGYSSYEQYF. Here the CDR3 DNA reads TGTGCCAGTAGTATAGGTTATAGCTCCTACGAGCAGTACTTC. The rearrangement joins TRBV19 to TRBJ2-7, with no clear D. CDR1 is LNHDA and CDR2 is SQIVND in the germline V gene (reference sequence). The CDR3 has 14 amino acids. The V end lost 1 base, the J end lost 0 bases, and 7 bases lay between the germline ends. Together with reference TRBV19 and TRBJ2-7, the CDR3 gives the full variable domain: DGGITQSPKYLFRKEGQNVTLSCEQNLNHDAMYWYRQDPGQGLRLIYYSQIVNDFQKGDIAEGYSVSREKKESFPLTVTSAQKNPTAFYLCASSIGYSSYEQYFGPGTRLTVT.

This sequence joins TRBV10-3 and TRBJ2-7; D is possibly TRBD2 (5 bases). V lost 7 bases and J 0 bases, leaving 10 bases between the germline ends. The CDR3 is made up of 13 amino acids. The germline V gene has CDR1 ENHRY and CDR2 SYGVKD. In DNA, the CDR3 is TGTGCCATCAAGGAGGCTAGCTCCTACGAGCAGTACTTC. Translating gives CAIKEASSYEQYF.